A single sample is the source of the 29 T cell receptor beta chains below, sequenced in a study of blood T cell repertoires in COVID-19. Produced via immunoSEQ multiplex PCR; TCRdb's table is partial and in-frame only. Of 250,000 to 400,000 clones listed, 88% were seen once; the top ten hold 1.5% to 2%. Sample: peripheral blood. All receptors come from a woman aged 30 to 39 with COVID-19, enrolled during active disease.

The rearrangement links TRBV30 to TRBJ2-2; D is unclear. The ends were cut back, 3 bases at V and 5 bases at J, with 10 bases in the middle. CDR1 and CDR2 from the germline V gene are GTSNPN and SVGIG (reference sequence). The CDR3 totals 13 residues. DNA of the CDR3: TGTGCCTGGAGCTTTGTCCCGACCGGGGAGCTGTTTTTT. This sequence encodes CAWSFVPTGELFF.

V is TRBV10-3 and J is TRBJ2-1; 9 bases fit TRBD2. V gave up 2 bases and J gave up 4 bases; unmatched junction bases: 9. The length of the CDR3 is 17 residues. The germline V gene has CDR1 ENHRY and CDR2 SYGVKD. CDR3 sequence: CAISERRAGGKYNEQFF. CDR3 coding DNA: TGTGCCATCAGTGAGAGGAGGGCGGGGGGGAAATACAATGAGCAGTTCTTC.

This clone was recorded only once. The chain has TRBV7-9 and TRBJ2-1; 12 bases map to TRBD1. Trimming removed 4 bases from V and 6 bases from J; junction bases left unmatched: 13. Germline lookup yields CDR1 SEHNR and CDR2 FQNEAQ (reference sequence). CDR3 length equals 18 residues. The CDR3 coding sequence is TGTGCCAGCAGCTATACCGCCGGGACAGGGGGCTTAGGCAATGAGCAGTTCTTC. Encoded protein: CASSYTAGTGGLGNEQFF.

The table lists this clone with a few counts. The chain couples TRBV7-2 to TRBJ1-3; D might be TRBD1 (5 bases). Germline assignment: CDR1 SGHTA and CDR2 FQGNSA. The CDR3 is 13 residues long. V was shortened by 5 bases and J by 8 bases, with 13 bases between the two germline ends. The CDR3 DNA reads TGTGCCAGCAGCCAGGGTGATAGGGACACCATATATTTT. It encodes CASSQGDRDTIYF.

At least ten counts were recorded for this clone. V and J are TRBV6-4 and TRBJ1-2, with D perhaps matching TRBD1 (5 bases). V shed 3 bases and J shed 0 bases, with 11 bases lying between them. The CDR3 contains 15 residues. Per germline, CDR1 MRHNA and CDR2 SNTAGT. The CDR3: CASSEDMGTNYGYTF. The CDR3 bases are TGTGCCAGCAGTGAGGACATGGGTACTAACTATGGCTACACCTTC.

This clone was picked up one time. This chain connects TRBV28 to TRBJ2-3; maybe TRBD2 (6 bases). CDR3 length: 17 residues. The V and J ends lost 2 bases and 0 bases respectively, with 15 bases between them. CDR1 MDHEN and CDR2 SYDVKM come from the germline V gene. The CDR3 nucleotides are TGTGCCAGCAGTTTAAGGTCGCTAGCGACGAGCACAGATACGCAGTATTTT. Its protein is CASSLRSLATSTDTQYF.

The chain recombines TRBV4-2 with TRBJ2-2, with D possibly TRBD2 on 6 matching bases. CDR3 size: 15 residues. V was shortened by 1 base and J by 3 bases, with 9 bases between the two germline ends. Looked up from germline, CDR1 is LGHNA and CDR2 is YNFKEQ. The CDR3 region is CASSQAGDDTGELFF. CDR3 sequence (DNA): TGTGCCAGCAGCCAAGCGGGGGACGACACCGGGGAGCTGTTTTTT.

The gene calls are TRBV5-1 and TRBJ1-6; a possible D gene is TRBD1 (6 bases). The CDR3 length is 14 residues. Trimming took 2 bases from V and 7 from J, leaving 10 bases between them. Germline V gene lookup returns CDR1 SGHRS and CDR2 YFSETQ. The CDR3, as DNA: TGCGCCAGCAGCTTAGACAGGTTAAATTCACCCCTCCACTTT. It codes for CASSLDRLNSPLHF.

The V and J genes are TRBV19 and TRBJ2-5, with 11 positions matching TRBD2. With 5 bases clipped from V and 2 bases from J, the junction kept 4 bases outside the gene matches. The CDR3 contains 15 residues. The germline CDR1 and CDR2 sequences are LNHDA and SQIVND (reference sequence). The CDR3 sequence is CASSEIAGGQETQYF. CDR3 bases: TGTGCCAGTAGTGAGATAGCGGGGGGGCAAGAGACCCAGTACTTC.

CDR3 region: CASGSSGWIGYTF. CDR3 coding DNA: TGTGCTAGTGGCTCCTCAGGGTGGATTGGCTACACCTTC. The chain recombines TRBV12-5 with TRBJ1-2, with D possibly matching TRBD1 (5 bases). CDR1 is LGHNT, CDR2 FRNRAP, per germline. This CDR3 region has 13 residues. Trimming removed 6 bases from V and 7 bases from J, with 15 bases in between.

The V call is TRBV6-2 or TRBV6-3, the J call TRBJ1-2, with D unclear. The CDR3 spans 14 residues. V was pared by 5 bases and J by 5 bases, with 15 bases between. Germline CDR1 MNHEY, CDR2 SVGEGT. The CDR3 coding sequence is TGTGCCAGCAGTACTCGGAATAGCCCGTATGGCTACACCTTC. This sequence encodes CASSTRNSPYGYTF.

This sequence joins TRBV7-2 and TRBJ2-1; possibly TRBD2 for D (6 bases). Germline values: CDR1 SGHTA, CDR2 FQGNSA. This CDR3 is 13 amino acids long. V was shortened by 7 bases and J by 15 bases, with 22 bases between the two germline ends. The CDR3 region has the DNA TGTGCCAGCAAATCGGGACTCTCCGCTCGGCCGTTCTTC. This codes for CASKSGLSARPFF.

V gene TRBV4-1 combines with J gene TRBJ2-5; 15 bases agree with TRBD2. Germline V gene sequence: CDR1 MGHRA, CDR2 YSYEKL. The CDR3 contains 17 residues. V lost 5 bases, J lost 4 bases, and 8 bases stayed unmatched. Here the CDR3 DNA reads TGCGCCAGCAGCACCCGCCCGGGACTAGCGGGGGGAGAGACCCAGTACTTC. Translation: CASSTRPGLAGGETQYF.

V usage is TRBV29-1 and J usage is TRBJ1-6; TRBD1 might be the D (5 bases). V lost 6 bases, J lost 12 bases, and 21 bases lay in between. There are 14 residues in the CDR3. Germline V lookup: CDR1 SQVTM, CDR2 ANQGSEA. This chain's CDR3 is CSVRRGLGYLPLHF. DNA for the CDR3: TGCAGCGTCCGTAGGGGACTAGGGTATTTACCCCTCCACTTT.

The CDR3 nucleotides read TGTGCCAGCAGTTTAGACCCGGGGTTTAATGAGCAGTTCTTC. It translates to CASSLDPGFNEQFF. The rearrangement joins TRBV27 to TRBJ2-1; possible D gene TRBD2, 5 bases. In germline, CDR1 is MNHEY, CDR2 SMNVEV (reference sequence). With 2 bases removed from V and 7 bases from J, the gap between germline ends came to 12 bases. The CDR3 is 14 amino acids.

About this clone: This sample includes further DNA sequences coding for the same CDR3. V is TRBV30 and J is TRBJ1-1; 7 bases line up with TRBD1. Germline V lookup: CDR1 GTSNPN, CDR2 SVGIG (reference sequence). The CDR3 extends over 13 amino acids. V lost 2 bases to trimming and J lost 4 bases; unmatched junction nucleotides: 4. Here the CDR3 DNA reads TGTGCCTGGAGTAGACAGGGTGGCACTGAAGCTTTCTTT. It is translated as CAWSRQGGTEAFF. The full variable domain, rest sourced from reference TRBV30 and TRBJ1-1, is SQTIHQWPATLVQPVGSPLSLECTVEGTSNPNLYWYRQAAGRGLQLLFYSVGIGQISSEVPQNLSASRPQDRQFILSSKKLLLSDSGFYLCAWSRQGGTEAFFGQGTRLTVV.

CDR3 sequence: CASSPPGRGFEAFF. The CDR3 DNA follows: TGTGCCAGCAGCCCTCCCGGACGGGGATTTGAAGCTTTCTTT. The chain employs TRBV9 and TRBJ1-1; D remains unclear. The CDR3 sequence is 14 residues long. Germline CDR1 is SGDLS and CDR2 is YYNGEE. Deletions cut 4 bases from V and 7 bases from J, with 17 bases between.

The chain recombines TRBV27 with TRBJ1-5; D remains ambiguous. Germline loops: CDR1 MNHEY, CDR2 SMNVEV (reference sequence). The V end was cut by 4 bases, the J end by 7 bases, with 11 bases between. The length of the CDR3 is 13 residues. The CDR3 region is CASSSGAGQPQHF. DNA for the CDR3: TGTGCCAGCAGTTCTGGTGCAGGACAGCCCCAGCATTTT.

The V call is TRBV19, the J call TRBJ1-2; 7 bases fit TRBD1. The germline V gene encodes CDR1 LNHDA and CDR2 SQIVND (reference sequence). The J segment lost 6 bases and the V segment lost 5 bases, leaving 6 bases of the junction unmatched. The CDR3 covers 13 residues. The CDR3 coding sequence is TGTGCCAGTAGTCAACAGGGGTGGAATGGCTACACCTTC. Residues: CASSQQGWNGYTF.

The V call is TRBV7-8, the J call TRBJ1-3; TRBD1 matches at 8 bases. This CDR3 comprises 16 residues. J gave up 3 bases and V 1 base, and 5 bases lay outside the gene matches. Germline CDR1 reads SGHVS; CDR2 reads FQNEAQ. The CDR3 nucleotides read TGTGCCAGCAGCTTAGGGGGACAGGTGGTTGGAAACACCATATATTTT. This codes for CASSLGGQVVGNTIYF.

The V and J genes are TRBV20-1 and TRBJ1-2; D is unclear. This CDR3 comprises 11 residues. Trimming pared 6 bases from V and 8 bases from J, leaving 13 bases between. The germline V gene has CDR1 DFQATT and CDR2 SNEGSKA (reference sequence). CDR3 DNA: TGCAGTGCCGGGGTTTATGTAGGCTACACCTTC. This encodes CSAGVYVGYTF.

The chain employs TRBV5-5 and TRBJ1-6; D is undetermined. Germline V lookup: CDR1 SGHKS, CDR2 YYEKEE (reference sequence). The ends were cut back, 0 bases at V and 2 bases at J, with 9 bases in the middle. The CDR3 is 16 residues long. As DNA, the CDR3 is TGTGCCAGCAGCTTGGGAGGGCTCACCTATAATTCACCCCTCCACTTT. It encodes CASSLGGLTYNSPLHF.

The V and J genes are TRBV7-9 and TRBJ1-4, with D perhaps TRBD1 (6 bases). Deletions cut 5 bases from V and 8 bases from J, with 21 bases between. Germline V gene lookup returns CDR1 SEHNR and CDR2 FQNEAQ (reference sequence). The CDR3 is 16 residues long. CDR3 sequence (DNA): TGTGCCAGCAGCGCAGGGACACAGGCGAAGTTCGAAAAACTGTTTTTT. Its translation: CASSAGTQAKFEKLFF.

This clone was found once. This sequence joins TRBV5-1 and TRBJ2-3; TRBD2 matches at 9 bases. Looked up from germline, CDR1 is SGHRS and CDR2 is YFSETQ. The V and J ends lost 4 bases and 2 bases, in that order; junction bases with no gene match: 5. The CDR3 is 15 amino acids. CDR3 amino acids: CASSDSGGNTDTQYF. The CDR3 coding sequence is TGCGCCAGCAGCGATAGCGGGGGAAACACAGATACGCAGTATTTT.

The V call is TRBV6-5, the J call TRBJ2-1, with 8 bases lining up with TRBD2. Germline V gene sequence: CDR1 MNHEY, CDR2 SVGAGI. The CDR3 spans 15 residues. The V and J ends lost 5 bases and 4 bases, in that order; junction bases with no gene match: 7. In DNA form, the CDR3 reads TGTGCCAGCAGTCCACGGACGGGGGGGTACAATGAGCAGTTCTTC. Translation: CASSPRTGGYNEQFF.

The chain has TRBV18 and TRBJ1-2; 8 bases match TRBD1. Germline CDR1 and CDR2: KGHSH and LQKENI. The CDR3 covers 17 residues. The V and J ends lost 6 bases and 2 bases, in that order; junction bases with no gene match: 14. The CDR3 DNA follows: TGTGCCAGCTCCGATGGGACAGGCTTCACCGGGAACTATGGCTACACCTTC. This codes for CASSDGTGFTGNYGYTF.

The rearrangement links TRBV19 to TRBJ1-3; 8 bases agree with TRBD1. Per the germline V gene, CDR1 is LNHDA and CDR2 is SQIVND (reference sequence). Trimming took 6 bases from V and 2 from J; bases not matched to a gene: 6. CDR3 length: 15 residues. This CDR3 is CASRRTGPAGNTIYF. For the CDR3, the DNA is TGTGCCAGTAGAAGGACAGGGCCCGCTGGAAACACCATATATTTT.

The rearrangement joins TRBV4-1 to TRBJ2-6; 8 bases are shared with TRBD2. The V and J ends lost 3 bases and 0 bases, in that order; junction bases with no gene match: 13. The CDR3 is 20 amino acids. Per germline, CDR1 MGHRA and CDR2 YSYEKL. The CDR3, as DNA: TGCGCCAGCAGCCACCCCGGCCGGGGGGGGATGGACTCTGGGGCCAACGTCCTGACTTTC. It is translated as CASSHPGRGGMDSGANVLTF.

This clone has a count of ten or more. J is TRBJ1-5 and V is TRBV4-3; maybe TRBD1 (6 bases). CDR3 length equals 17 residues. The V gene's germline CDR1 is LGHNA and CDR2 YSLEER. Trimming took off 0 bases at V and 5 bases at J, with 17 bases between the two ends. CDR3 bases: TGCGCCAGCAGCCAAGATCGTGGTGGGGGGGCTTATCAGCCCCAGCATTTT. Protein product: CASSQDRGGGAYQPQHF.